This T cell receptor beta chain was identified in a study of blood T cell repertoires in COVID-19 (dated by TCRdb to the early 2020s). Regarding the study in general: Samples covering the acute and convalescent phases of COVID-19 were provided by collaborators in the United States, Italy and Spain. HLA class I and class II types, where available, came from metadata supplied by the sample provider rather than from assay-based typing. The prospective study material was composed of cDNA or gDNA derived from T cells, B-cell-depleted T cells, or PBMCs. The repertoires were released in a freely available public database meant as a resource for research on the immune response to SARS-CoV-2. A de-identified subject ID, COVID-19 status, age in years and sex were almost always included in the sample metadata. The samples were drawn from two sources: the first 160 participants of the ongoing ImmuneRACE study, and 950 to 1,500 subjects contributed by 6 global collaborators. Subjects who had been exposed to COVID-19, were actively infected with it, or had recovered from it provided the deeply sampled blood TCRbeta repertoires that made up the dataset. The investigation overall reported the following: The amount of clinical and demographic metadata varied by source and participant and was provided uncurated.

According to the germline V gene (reference sequence), CDR1 reads LNHDA and CDR2 reads SQIVND. The CDR3 runs 17 residues from the cysteine to the phenylalanine. Left in the record is the CDR3 DNA by itself, 51 bases read in frame from the first base. V and J are truncated by 6 bases and 7 bases respectively, leaving an intervening sequence of 25 bases. TCRbeta CDR3 regions were amplified from genomic DNA using the immunoSEQ Assay, a bias-controlled multiplex PCR. The paper's data handling went like this. The number of nucleated cells in each sample was estimated by amplification of reference gene primers within the assay. To quantify the absolute abundance of each unique TCRbeta CDR3 rearrangement, sequence reads were collapsed and filtered. For each sample, productive Simpson clonality was calculated as the square root of Simpson's diversity index over productive rearrangements. What TCRdb holds here is the immuneACCESS table cut down to in-frame rearrangements. Part of the clones is not present; checked against another copy, under half of the missing clones reflect an unresolved V gene, and the others are unexplained. The V and J calls and clone size come from that table; D and trimming were worked out from the DNA. This sample is represented by roughly 480,000 clones; nearly 90% of them were singletons. Clones ranked in the top ten supply 0.8% to 0.9% of the sample.

Notes on this clone: Its antigen remains unidentified. No much larger clone is present one base from it, and per-base qualities are unavailable.

At one collaborating source in Seattle, patients were enrolled during active infection and were followed longitudinally through the course of disease. Each collaborating institution followed its own protocols to collect whole blood in K2EDTA tubes. For TCRbeta analysis, collaborators shipped samples as frozen whole blood, isolated PBMCs, or DNA extracted from either of those sample types. Sequencing input: peripheral blood. The V and J genes are TRBV19 and TRBJ2-1, with TRBD1 as a weak D call on 5 bases. The TCR comes from a man aged 18 to 29 with COVID-19, enrolled during active disease. The CDR3 in this case is CASRKGLGPGQRNEQFF. The DNA sequence is TGTGCCAGTAGGAAAGGATTGGGGCCGGGTCAAAGGAATGAGCAGTTCTTC.